This T cell receptor beta chain was sequenced during a study of blood T cells in healthy people across ages. Study summary: There was about one barcoded beta molecule captured by template switching per two T cells.

Next came a second PCR, run for about 7 to 12 cycles, which used a sample-barcoded 5' primer along with a J-beta primer mix. Every molecule of cDNA carried a tag from a template-switch adaptor with 12 random nucleotides. Via MiXCR, TCRdb re-called the 5' RACE reads, giving one row per CDR3 protein. The sample contains about 780,000 distinct CDR3 sequences, around a quarter of which appear only once. Every sample yielded at least 6.5 million isolated PBMCs. J gave up 4 bases and V 6 bases, and 9 bases lay outside the gene matches. Germline V gene sequence: CDR1 SNHLY, CDR2 FYNNEI. CDR3 size: 15 residues. The same data also went into a second study, on T cells of mothers and their children. That report notes: Over 8.5 million TCR beta CDR3 reads were obtained from each mother, and a few million from each child.

The sequenced sample consisted of blood. This sequence originates from a boy younger than 18 in good health. The chain carries TRBV2 and TRBJ2-1, with TRBD2 identical over 7 bases. CDR3 bases: TGTGCCAGCAGCCAACAGAGCGGGGTTTACAATGAGCAGTTCTTC. It encodes CASSQQSGVYNEQFF. Variable domain in full (rest from reference TRBV2 and TRBJ2-1): EPEVTQTPSHQVTQMGQEVILRCVPISNHLYFYWYRQILGQKVEFLVSFYNNEISEKSEIFDDQFSVERPDGSNFTLKIRSTKLEDSAMYFCASSQQSGVYNEQFFGPGTRLTVL.